A selection of T cell receptor beta chains follows, all from one sample in a study of CD8+CD57+ T cells in acquired aplastic anemia. TCRdb used MiXCR to reprocess the reads, holding one entry per CDR3 protein. Of 260,000 or so distinct CDR3 sequences in the sample, 47% are singletons; the top ten hold approximately 8%. The sequencing input was sorted CD4+, CD8+, or CD8+CD57+ T cells (not recorded which) from PBMCs. The receptors here all came from a human donor with aplastic anemia. The CDR3 runs from the conserved cysteine through the conserved F or W. The D gene is left open where the match is weak. Clone size is stated in some rows and not others, as once, few, many or a class when expanded.

>many|TRBD1|TRBV29-1|TRBJ1-1
TGCAGCGGCGGTAACAGGGGAGTCGCTGAAGCTTTCTTT
CSGGNRGVAEAFF
>many|NA|TRBV20-1|TRBJ2-6
TGCAGTGCCCGGGTCACGGCTCCTGGGGCCAACGTCCTGACTTTC
CSARVTAPGANVLTF
>NA|NA|TRBV7-9|TRBJ2-5
TGTGCCAGCAGCTTAGGGCTAGCTGAGACCCAGTACTTC
CASSLGLAETQYF
>many|NA|TRBV11-2|TRBJ1-1
TGTGCCAGCAGCCCCGTTACCGCAAGAGCCACTGAAGCTTTCTTT
CASSPVTARATEAFF
>NA|TRBD1|TRBV7-9|TRBJ1-1
TGTGCCAGTAAAACTGACAGGGTGAGCACTGAAGCTTTCTTT
CASKTDRVSTEAFF
>many|TRBD2|TRBV11-3|TRBJ2-1
TGTGCCAGCAGCTCCGGGACTAGCGGGAGCATAGGCGAGCAGTTCTTC
CASSSGTSGSIGEQFF
>NA|TRBD1|TRBV29-1|TRBJ1-2
TGCAGCGCCCAACAGGGGGCTGACTATGGCTACACCTTC
CSAQQGADYGYTF
>many|TRBD1|TRBV6-5|TRBJ1-6
TGTGCCAGCAGTACAACAGGGGGGAGAAGTTATTCACCCCTCCACTTT
CASSTTGGRSYSPLHF
>many|NA|TRBV10-1|TRBJ2-1
TGCGCCAGCAGTGAGCGGGACGGGGATGAGCAGTTCTTC
CASSERDGDEQFF
>NA|TRBD1|TRBV9|TRBJ1-5
TGTGCCAGCAGCCCGCAGACAGGGCCTCAGCCCCAGCATTTT
CASSPQTGPQPQHF
>once|NA|TRBV19|TRBJ1-5
TGTGCCAGTAACCTCCCGGGCCTCCACAATCAGCCCCAGCATTTT
CASNLPGLHNQPQHF
>NA|NA|TRBV20-1|TRBJ2-3
TGCAGTGCTAGAGAGAGTAGTTATACGCAGTATTTT
CSARESSYTQYF
>many|NA|TRBV13|TRBJ2-5
TGTGCCAGCAGCTTAGAGTTCGACTCACAAGAGACCCAGTACTTC
CASSLEFDSQETQYF
>many|NA|TRBV14|TRBJ1-6
TGTGCCAGCAGCCAAGGGGCGGGGGCATCGGCGTATAATTCACCCCTCCACTTT
CASSQGAGASAYNSPLHF
>many|TRBD2|TRBV7-9|TRBJ2-7
TGTGCCAGCAGCCCCCAGCGGGAGGGCCGTTACGAGCAGTACTTC
CASSPQREGRYEQYF
>NA|NA|TRBV10-3|TRBJ1-5
TGTGCCATCAGTGAGGACACTTATCAGCCCCAGCATTTT
CAISEDTYQPQHF
>once|NA|TRBV5-5|TRBJ1-4
TGTGCCAGCAGCTTGTTAGGGGACGTTAATGAAAAACTGTTTTTT
CASSLLGDVNEKLFF
>many|TRBD1|TRBV20-1|TRBJ1-4
TGCAGTGCCCACACCCCGAGGACAGGGGCAGAAAAACTGTTTTTT
CSAHTPRTGAEKLFF
>many|TRBD1|TRBV19|TRBJ2-7
TGTGCCAGTAGTCCGGGGACAGGGCCCTCCTACGAGCAGTACTTC
CASSPGTGPSYEQYF
>NA|NA|TRBV15|TRBJ2-7
TGTGCCACCAGCACTGTACCGGGACGGCTGGACTGGGACGAGCAGTACTTC
CATSTVPGRLDWDEQYF
>NA|TRBD1|TRBV5-1|TRBJ1-2
TGCGCCAGCACTTCCGGACAGGCCCTCACCTTC
CASTSGQALTF
>NA|NA|TRBV19|TRBJ1-1
TGTGCCAGTAGTAACAGGGAAGCTTTCTTT
CASSNREAFF
>many|NA|TRBV9|TRBJ1-5
TGTGCCAGCAGCGTAGTGTTTTGCGGGGGCAATCAGCCCCAGCATTTT
CASSVVFCGGNQPQHF
>NA|NA|TRBV13|TRBJ2-6
TGTGCCAGCAGTGAGGCCGGGGCCAACGTCCTGACTTTC
CASSEAGANVLTF
>few|NA|TRBV30|TRBJ2-6
TGTGCCTGGGTGGGTGACGGGACTGGGGCCAACGTCCTGACTTTC
CAWVGDGTGANVLTF
>many|TRBD1|TRBV10-3|TRBJ2-7
TGTGCCATCAGTCCTGAAGGGACAGGGCAATACGAGCAGTACTTC
CAISPEGTGQYEQYF
>NA|TRBD2|TRBV24-1|TRBJ2-7
TGTGCCACCAGTCCCGGGACTAGCGGGAACCGGTACGAGCAGTACTTC
CATSPGTSGNRYEQYF
>many|NA|TRBV7-9|TRBJ1-1
TGTGCCAGCAGCCCAGGTGACAGACTCACATGGGGCACTGAAGCTTTCTTT
CASSPGDRLTWGTEAFF
>many|NA|TRBV15|TRBJ2-6
TGTGCCACCAGCAGAGATCAGGGGTCCGGGGCCAACGTCCTGACTTTC
CATSRDQGSGANVLTF
>few|TRBD1|TRBV5-6|TRBJ2-2
TGTGCCAGCAGCTCCTGGACAGGGGAGCACACCGGGGAGCTGTTTTTT
CASSSWTGEHTGELFF
>once|TRBD2|TRBV29-1|TRBJ2-5
TGCAGCGCCCCGGGACTAGCACAAGAGACCCAGTACTTC
CSAPGLAQETQYF
>few|NA|TRBV5-1|TRBJ2-6
TGCGCCAGCAGCTTGGGACAGCCAGGGGGGGGGGCCAACGTCCTGACTTTC
CASSLGQPGGGANVLTF
>NA|NA|TRBV5-6|TRBJ2-6
TGTGCCAGCAGCTTAATGCAGGTCGGGGGGGCCAACGTCCTGACTTTC
CASSLMQVGGANVLTF
>NA|TRBD1|TRBV20-1|TRBJ1-2
TGCAGTGCTAGAATCTCGACAGGGGCTAACTATGGCTACACCTTC
CSARISTGANYGYTF
>NA|NA|TRBV11-1|TRBJ2-3
TGTGCCAGCAGCTTGCAAGATACGCAGTATTTT
CASSLQDTQYF
>many|TRBD1|TRBV7-3|TRBJ2-7
TGTGCCAGCAGCCCGGGACAGTCCAGGGAGCAGTACTTC
CASSPGQSREQYF
>NA|NA|TRBV7-6|TRBJ2-2
TGTGCCAGCAGCTTACTCGGGGCGAACACCGGGGAGCTGTTTTTT
CASSLLGANTGELFF
>many|NA|TRBV4-1|TRBJ1-2
TGCGCCAGCAGCTATAGGGACTCAGCTAACTATGGCTACACCTTC
CASSYRDSANYGYTF
>NA|NA|TRBV10-1|TRBJ2-7
TGCGCCAGCAGTGGGAGCCTAAACAGGGAGAGGTACGAGCAGTACTTC
CASSGSLNRERYEQYF
>NA|NA|TRBV11-2|TRBJ2-1
TGTGCCAGCAGCTCGGAGGGCGTTTCGTACAATGAGCAGTTCTTC
CASSSEGVSYNEQFF
>few|TRBD1|TRBV12-3/TRBV12-4|TRBJ2-7
TGTGCCAGCAGTGAAGGGACAGGAGGGCTTGTCGAGCAGTACTTC
CASSEGTGGLVEQYF
>NA|TRBD1|TRBV7-6|TRBJ1-2
TGTGCCAGCAGTTTGGGACAGGATACAATGTATGGCTACACCTTC
CASSLGQDTMYGYTF
>NA|TRBD2|TRBV24-1|TRBJ2-1
TGTGCCACCAGTGTCGATCTAGCGGGGGGGCAGTTCTTC
CATSVDLAGGQFF
>NA|TRBD2|TRBV10-3|TRBJ2-5
TGTGCCATCAGCCCGGGACTAGCGTTAGAGACCCAGTACTTC
CAISPGLALETQYF